This T cell receptor (beta chain) was identified in a study of T cells in Graves' hyperthyroidism and ophthalmopathy. Study-wide points: Most expanded thyroid clonotypes above 0.001 also appeared in blood. Ophthalmopathy got predicted by the model a median about six months before its onset.

The CDR3 spans 16 residues. Germline lookup yields CDR1 SEHNR and CDR2 FQNEAQ (reference sequence). The junction had 11 bases not matched to a gene; V was cut back by 4 bases and J by 4 bases. The TCR beta CDR3 regions underwent amplification using RNA transcripts as the source. The primer set for the first-round RT-PCR of the TCR CDR3 was HTBI. TCRdb processed the multiplex PCR reads anew with MiXCR; each CDR3 protein has one entry. The table shows around 450,000 distinct CDR3 sequences, with approximately 13% occurring only once. This clonotype was detected many times. Antigen specificity is unknown. Hyperthyroidism, newly diagnosed and lasting under 2 months, affected patients aged 18 to 65.

This clonotype originated in a woman in her late teens or twenties with Graves' hyperthyroidism. Specimen: blood. This chain links TRBV7-9 with TRBJ2-7; 9 nucleotides align to TRBD2. CDR3 sequence: CASSSTGTSNFYEQYF. The CDR3, as DNA: TGTGCCAGCAGCTCGACAGGGACTAGCAACTTTTACGAGCAGTACTTC.